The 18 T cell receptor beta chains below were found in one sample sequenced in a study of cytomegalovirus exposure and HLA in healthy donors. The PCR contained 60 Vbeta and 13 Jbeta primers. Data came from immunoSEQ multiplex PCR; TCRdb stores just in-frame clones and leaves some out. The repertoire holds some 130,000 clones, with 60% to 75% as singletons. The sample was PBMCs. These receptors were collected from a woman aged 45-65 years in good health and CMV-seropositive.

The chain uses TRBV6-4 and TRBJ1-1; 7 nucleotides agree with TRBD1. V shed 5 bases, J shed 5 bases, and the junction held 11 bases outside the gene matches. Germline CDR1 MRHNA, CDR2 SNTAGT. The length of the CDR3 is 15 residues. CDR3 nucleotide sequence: TGTGCCAGCAGTCAACAGGGGCGAGGGGTAACTGAAGCTTTCTTT. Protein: CASSQQGRGVTEAFF.

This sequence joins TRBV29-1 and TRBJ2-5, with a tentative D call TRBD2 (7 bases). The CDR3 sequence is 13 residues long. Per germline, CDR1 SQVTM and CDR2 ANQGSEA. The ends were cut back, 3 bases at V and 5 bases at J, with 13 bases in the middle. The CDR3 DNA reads TGCAGCGTTGAGGCGGGGGCCGGGGAGACCCAGTACTTC. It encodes CSVEAGAGETQYF.

This CDR3 reads CASSSQGTYGYTF. CDR3 bases: TGTGCCAGCAGTTCACAGGGGACCTATGGCTACACCTTC. The chain combines TRBV27 with TRBJ1-2; 7 bases are shared with TRBD1. The CDR3 spans 13 residues. The V gene's germline CDR1 is MNHEY and CDR2 SMNVEV (reference sequence). Trimming at V came to 4 bases and at J to 4 bases, leaving 3 bases not matched to a gene.

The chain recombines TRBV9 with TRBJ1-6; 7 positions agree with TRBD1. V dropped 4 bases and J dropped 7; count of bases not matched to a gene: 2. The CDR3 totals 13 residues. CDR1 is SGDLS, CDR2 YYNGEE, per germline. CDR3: CASSRDRNSPLHF. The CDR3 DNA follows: TGTGCCAGCAGCCGGGACAGAAATTCACCCCTCCACTTT.

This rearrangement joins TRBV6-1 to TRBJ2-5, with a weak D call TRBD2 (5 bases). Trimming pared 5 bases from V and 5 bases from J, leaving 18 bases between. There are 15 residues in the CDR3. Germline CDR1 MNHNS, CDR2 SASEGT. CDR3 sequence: CASSPTSGGRETQYF. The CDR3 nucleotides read TGTGCCAGCAGTCCCACCAGCGGCGGACGGGAGACCCAGTACTTC.

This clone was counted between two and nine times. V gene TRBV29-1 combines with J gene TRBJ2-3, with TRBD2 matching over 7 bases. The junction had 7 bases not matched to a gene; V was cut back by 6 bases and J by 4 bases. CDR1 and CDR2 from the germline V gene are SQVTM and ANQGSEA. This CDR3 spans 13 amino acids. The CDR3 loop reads CSVRLAGPDTQYF. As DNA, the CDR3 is TGCAGCGTCCGACTAGCCGGGCCAGATACGCAGTATTTT.

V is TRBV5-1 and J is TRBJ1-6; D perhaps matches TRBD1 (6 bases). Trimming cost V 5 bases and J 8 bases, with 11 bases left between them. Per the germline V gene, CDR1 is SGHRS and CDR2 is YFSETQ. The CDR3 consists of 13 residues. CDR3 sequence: CASRGDIDSPLHF. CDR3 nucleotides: TGCGCCAGCAGGGGGGACATAGATTCACCCCTCCACTTT.

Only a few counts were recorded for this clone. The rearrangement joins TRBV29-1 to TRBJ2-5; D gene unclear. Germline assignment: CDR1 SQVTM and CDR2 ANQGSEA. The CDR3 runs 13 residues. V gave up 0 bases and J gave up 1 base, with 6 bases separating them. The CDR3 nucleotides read TGCAGCGTTGAAGATAGAACCCAAGAGACCCAGTACTTC. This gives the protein CSVEDRTQETQYF. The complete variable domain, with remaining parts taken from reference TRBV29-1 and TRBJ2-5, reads SAVISQKPSRDICQRGTSLTIQCQVDSQVTMMFWYRQQPGQSLTLIATANQGSEATYESGFVIDKFPISRPNLTFSTLTVSNMSPEDSSIYLCSVEDRTQETQYFGPGTRLLVL.

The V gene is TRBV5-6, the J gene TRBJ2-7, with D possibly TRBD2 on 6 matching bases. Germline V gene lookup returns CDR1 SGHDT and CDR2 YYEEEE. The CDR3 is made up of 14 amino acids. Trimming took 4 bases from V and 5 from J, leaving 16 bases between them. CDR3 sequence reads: CASSPLGGTHEQYF. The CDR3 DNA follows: TGTGCCAGCAGCCCGTTGGGGGGAACCCACGAGCAGTACTTC.

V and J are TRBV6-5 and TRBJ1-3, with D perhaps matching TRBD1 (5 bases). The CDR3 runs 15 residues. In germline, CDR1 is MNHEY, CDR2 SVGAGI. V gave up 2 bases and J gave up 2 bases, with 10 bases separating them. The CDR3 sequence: CASSYSSGTGNTIYF. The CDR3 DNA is TGTGCCAGCAGTTACAGTTCAGGGACTGGAAACACCATATATTTT.

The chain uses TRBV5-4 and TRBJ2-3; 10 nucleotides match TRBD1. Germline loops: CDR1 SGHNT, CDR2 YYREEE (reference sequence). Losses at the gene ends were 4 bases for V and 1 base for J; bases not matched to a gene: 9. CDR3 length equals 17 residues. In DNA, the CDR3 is TGTGCCAGCAGCGCCGCCGCCGGGACAGGGGGCACAGATACGCAGTATTTT. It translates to CASSAAAGTGGTDTQYF. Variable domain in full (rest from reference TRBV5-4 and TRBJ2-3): ETGVTQSPTHLIKTRGQQVTLRCSSQSGHNTVSWYQQALGQGPQFIFQYYREEENGRGNFPPRFSGLQFPNYSSELNVNALELDDSALYLCASSAAAGTGGTDTQYFGPGTRLTVL.

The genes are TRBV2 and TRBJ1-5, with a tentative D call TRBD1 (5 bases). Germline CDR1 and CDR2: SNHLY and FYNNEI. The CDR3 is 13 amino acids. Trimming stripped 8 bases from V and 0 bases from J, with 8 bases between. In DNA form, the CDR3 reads TGTGCCAGCCTGGACAATAGCAATCAGCCCCAGCATTTT. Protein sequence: CASLDNSNQPQHF.

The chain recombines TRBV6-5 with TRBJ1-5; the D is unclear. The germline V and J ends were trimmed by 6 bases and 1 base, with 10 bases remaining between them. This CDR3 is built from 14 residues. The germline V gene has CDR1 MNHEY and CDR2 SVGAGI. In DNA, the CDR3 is TGTGCCAGCAGGCACGACAACAGCAATCAGCCCCAGCATTTT. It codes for CASRHDNSNQPQHF.

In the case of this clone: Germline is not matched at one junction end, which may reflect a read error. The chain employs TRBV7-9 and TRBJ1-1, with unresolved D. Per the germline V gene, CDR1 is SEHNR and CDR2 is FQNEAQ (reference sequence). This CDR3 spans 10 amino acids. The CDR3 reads CSSSWEQAFF. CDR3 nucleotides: TGTTCCAGCAGCTGGGAGCAGGCTTTCTTT.

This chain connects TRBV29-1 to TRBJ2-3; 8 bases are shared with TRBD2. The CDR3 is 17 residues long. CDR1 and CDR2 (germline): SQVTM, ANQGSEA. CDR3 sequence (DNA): TGCAGTGTGACCTTGGGGGGCGGGGGGCTTAGCACAGATACGCAGTATTTT. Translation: CSVTLGGGGLSTDTQYF.

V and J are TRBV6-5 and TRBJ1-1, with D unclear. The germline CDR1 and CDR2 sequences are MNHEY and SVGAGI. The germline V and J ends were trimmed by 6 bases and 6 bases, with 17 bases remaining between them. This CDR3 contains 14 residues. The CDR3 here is CASSAALGRAEAFF. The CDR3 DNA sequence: TGTGCCAGCAGCGCAGCGTTGGGTCGGGCTGAAGCTTTCTTT.

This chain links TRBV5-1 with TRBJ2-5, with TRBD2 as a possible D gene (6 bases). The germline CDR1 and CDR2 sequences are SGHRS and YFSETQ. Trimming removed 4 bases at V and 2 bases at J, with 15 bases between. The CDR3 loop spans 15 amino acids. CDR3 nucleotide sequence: TGCGCCAGCAGCCCCTCAGCGGGTCAACAAGAGACCCAGTACTTC. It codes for CASSPSAGQQETQYF.

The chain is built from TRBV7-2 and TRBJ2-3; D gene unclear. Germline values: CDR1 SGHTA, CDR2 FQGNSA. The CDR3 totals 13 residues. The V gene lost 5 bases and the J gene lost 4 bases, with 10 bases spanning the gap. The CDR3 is CASSATAADTQYF. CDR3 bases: TGTGCCAGCAGCGCAACCGCGGCAGATACGCAGTATTTT.